The clone carrying this T cell receptor (beta chain) occurred many times. Time point: sample taken at primary tumor resection. No cells were sorted before sequencing. The whole RNA sequenced was extracted from tumor, nontumor lung or frozen PBMC. Each TCR cDNA molecule carried a unique molecular identifier. TCRdb re-derived calls from the 5' RACE reads in MiXCR, one entry per CDR3 protein. The sample carries some 52,000 distinct CDR3 sequences, about 7% recorded once. The V and J ends lost 4 bases and 3 bases, in that order; junction bases with no gene match: 4. The CDR3 is 13 amino acids. Per the germline V gene, CDR1 is SQVTM and CDR2 is ANQGSEA. The data belong to a study of spatial heterogeneity in lung cancer.

This sample comprised PBMCs, obtained at surgery. The clonotype was recovered from a female donor with early-stage non-small cell lung cancer. The chain links TRBV29-1 to TRBJ1-1; TRBD1 matches 8 bases. CDR3 region: CSVARTGHTEAFF. CDR3 bases: TGCAGCGTTGCCCGGACAGGGCACACTGAAGCTTTCTTT.